This T cell receptor beta chain came from a study of T cells in Graves' hyperthyroidism and ophthalmopathy. Amplification of TCR beta CDR3 regions was performed using RNA transcripts as template. First-round RT-PCR of the TCR CDR3 relied on the HTBI primer set. MiXCR was run by TCRdb on the multiplex PCR reads, yielding one entry per CDR3 protein. This table has fewer than 600,000 distinct CDR3 sequences, about an eighth appearing once. This clonotype was found a few times. Trimming removed 5 bases at V and 0 bases at J, with 14 bases between. CDR1 is MNHNS, CDR2 SASEGT, per germline. The CDR3 totals 16 residues. Aged 18 to 65, the patients had hyperthyroidism that was newly diagnosed and had lasted under 2 months.

Input material: blood. The chain uses TRBV6-1 and TRBJ2-1; weak D call: TRBD2 (6 bases). This clonotype was sampled from a woman aged 18 to 35 with Graves' hyperthyroidism. The CDR3 loop reads CASSSRGSVSYNEQFF. CDR3 nucleotides: TGTGCCAGCAGTTCTCGGGGGTCCGTCTCCTACAATGAGCAGTTCTTC.